The clone carrying this TCR beta chain was seen only a few times. Its specificity is unknown. The data are from a study of T cell responses to AZD1222 COVID-19 vaccine. The V end was cut by 2 bases, the J end by 0 bases, with 7 bases between. The CDR3 contains 15 residues. Germline CDR1 is SGHTA and CDR2 is FQGNSA. Sequencing was performed with immunoSEQ multiplex PCR; in TCRdb, only in-frame clones are kept and a portion is missing. The table shows about 130,000 clones, with 80% to 90% occurring only once. Findings and caveats of the study: Unmutated variant regions are reportedly targeted by nearly half of spike-specific TCRs. A mostly white British donor set with more females was recruited, and clonal diversity was possibly underestimated.

This chain links TRBV7-2 with TRBJ2-2, with D perhaps TRBD1 (5 bases). The clonotype originates from an adult who received the AZD1222 COVID-19 vaccine. Sequencing was performed on peripheral blood, taken 28 days after the second AZD1222 dose. CDR3 protein: CASSLRGPNTGELFF. For the CDR3, the DNA is TGTGCCAGCAGCTTAAGGGGCCCGAACACCGGGGAGCTGTTTTTT.